This entry lists 20 T cell receptor beta chains sequenced from one sample in a study of neurological immune-mediated disorders. TCRdb used MiXCR to reprocess the 5' RACE reads, holding one entry per CDR3 protein. The sample has tens of thousands of distinct CDR3 sequences, about 9.7% seen once. What was sequenced was PBMCs. The receptors were gathered from a middle-aged man in good health.

Ten or more counts support this clonotype. The rearrangement links TRBV5-1 to TRBJ2-1, with unresolved D. Between the trimmed V and J ends, which lost 5 bases and 1 base, there was a span of 13 bases. The CDR3 has 15 amino acids. Germline values: CDR1 SGHRS, CDR2 YFSETQ. The CDR3 loop is CASRQNSGSYNEQFF. Here the CDR3 DNA reads TGCGCCAGCAGACAAAACTCCGGTTCCTACAATGAGCAGTTCTTC.

This clonotype was counted at least ten times. This chain links TRBV7-2 with TRBJ2-7, with D perhaps assigned TRBD1 or TRBD2 (5 bases each). The CDR3 length is 15 residues. CDR1 and CDR2 from the germline V gene are SGHTA and FQGNSA. V lost 5 bases to trimming and J lost 2 bases, with 16 bases between them. The DNA of the CDR3 is TGTGCCAGCAGCCACCCTGGGGGTACAGCCTACGAGCAGTACTTC. Amino acid sequence: CASSHPGGTAYEQYF.

This clonotype was seen ten or more times. CDR3: CASSPATGEAQHF. In DNA, the CDR3 is TGTGCCAGCAGCCCCGCGACAGGCGAGGCCCAGCATTTT. The V call is TRBV7-2, the J call TRBJ1-5; tentatively, D is TRBD1 (6 bases). The ends were cut back, 5 bases at V and 11 bases at J, with 16 bases in the middle. The CDR3 contains 13 residues. Germline assignment: CDR1 SGHTA and CDR2 FQGNSA.

This clonotype has a count of ten or more. The chain carries TRBV28 and TRBJ1-5, with 9 bases identical to TRBD1. The CDR3 consists of 15 residues. V lost 9 bases and J lost 8; bases outside the gene matches: 14. Germline V gene sequence: CDR1 MDHEN, CDR2 SYDVKM. The CDR3 coding sequence is TGTGCCAGTAAGGCTCGGGGGGGACAGGGTAAGCCCCAGCATTTT. It codes for CASKARGGQGKPQHF.

This clonotype was observed many times. CDR3 in amino acids: CASSVAGTPNSYEQYF. In nucleotides, the CDR3 is TGTGCCAGCAGCGTGGCCGGGACGCCAAACTCCTACGAGCAGTACTTC. V gene TRBV9 combines with J gene TRBJ2-7; D assignment may be TRBD1 or TRBD2 (5 bases each). Looked up from germline, CDR1 is SGDLS and CDR2 is YYNGEE. The germline V and J ends were trimmed by 2 bases and 0 bases, with 15 bases remaining between them. The CDR3 is made up of 16 amino acids.

There are many counts of this clonotype. The chain links TRBV20-1 to TRBJ2-7; D call uncertain. Germline CDR1 and CDR2: DFQATT and SNEGSKA (reference sequence). Trimming removed 5 bases from V and 4 bases from J, with 27 bases in between. This CDR3 is built from 17 residues. The CDR3 DNA is TGCAGTGCTTCACCTTTTCCCAAGGCCACTCCACTTTACGAGCAGTACTTC. This sequence encodes CSASPFPKATPLYEQYF.

This clonotype was counted many times. The chain couples TRBV3-1 to TRBJ2-5; TRBD1 or TRBD2 may be the D gene (5 bases each). The V end was cut by 2 bases, the J end by 0 bases, with 10 bases between. Germline V lookup: CDR1 LGHDT, CDR2 YNNKEL (reference sequence). This CDR3 comprises 15 residues. The DNA of the CDR3 is TGTGCCAGCAGCCAACGGGGCCCGTACCAAGAGACCCAGTACTTC. Translating gives CASSQRGPYQETQYF.

This clonotype was recorded at least ten times. The V call is TRBV10-2, the J call TRBJ2-1; D is uncertain. The germline CDR1 and CDR2 sequences are WSHSY and SAAADI. Trimming shortened V by 3 bases and J by 0 bases, and 9 bases separated the two germline ends. The CDR3 is 15 amino acids. CDR3 in DNA: TGCGCCAGCAGTGATGGGATGAGCTCCTACAATGAGCAGTTCTTC. It translates to CASSDGMSSYNEQFF.

This clonotype was seen just once. The chain couples TRBV27 to TRBJ2-7, with D perhaps assigned TRBD1 or TRBD2 (6 bases each). Trimming took off 1 base at V and 2 bases at J, with 21 bases between the two ends. CDR1 and CDR2 from the germline V gene are MNHEY and SMNVEV (reference sequence). This CDR3 region has 18 residues. The CDR3, as DNA: TGTGCCAGCAGTTTATTAGGCCGTGGGCGGGACACACCCTACGAGCAGTACTTC. Translated: CASSLLGRGRDTPYEQYF.

This clonotype was counted a single time. The J gene is TRBJ1-5, the V gene TRBV6-5; D unclear. CDR1 and CDR2 (germline): MNHEY, SVGAGI. The CDR3 consists of 14 residues. Trimming stripped 8 bases from V and 1 base from J, with 12 bases between. CDR3 region: CASGPERSNQPQHF. CDR3 DNA sequence: TGTGCCAGCGGCCCGGAGAGAAGCAATCAGCCCCAGCATTTT.

In its sample, this clonotype was seen many times. The chain joins TRBV28 to TRBJ2-3; 8 bases are shared with TRBD2. The V gene's germline CDR1 is MDHEN and CDR2 SYDVKM. With 4 bases clipped from V and 2 bases from J, the junction kept 8 bases outside the gene matches. The CDR3 runs 16 residues. The CDR3 sequence: CASSSGGEGDTDTQYF. Here the CDR3 DNA reads TGTGCCAGCAGTTCGGGGGGGGAAGGCGACACAGATACGCAGTATTTT.

In this sample, this clonotype turned up a few times. The chain joins TRBV5-1 to TRBJ2-3; 10 nucleotides align to TRBD2. Germline V gene sequence: CDR1 SGHRS, CDR2 YFSETQ. V shed 0 bases and J 1 base; nucleotides not matched to a gene: 2. The CDR3 runs to 16 residues. Here the CDR3 DNA reads TGCGCCAGCAGCTTGGCTAGCGGGAGAGGCACAGATACGCAGTATTTT. This gives the protein CASSLASGRGTDTQYF.

This clonotype was counted ten times or more. CDR3 coding DNA: TGCGCCAGCAGCCGCGACAGGGGAACGGATGGCTACACCTTC. The encoded protein is CASSRDRGTDGYTF. The chain joins TRBV5-1 to TRBJ1-2; 8 positions agree with TRBD1. The CDR3 is made up of 14 amino acids. J was trimmed by 6 bases and V by 4 bases; bases with no gene match: 8. CDR1 is SGHRS, CDR2 YFSETQ, per germline.

This clonotype came up many times. This chain connects TRBV19 to TRBJ2-1, with 8 bases matching TRBD1. The CDR3 is 15 amino acids. The germline CDR1 and CDR2 sequences are LNHDA and SQIVND (reference sequence). The trim removed 5 bases at V and 7 bases at J, leaving 10 bases unmatched. The CDR3 DNA reads as TGTGCCAGTAGTTATGGAACAGGGGGTCTGAATGAGCAGTTCTTC. It encodes CASSYGTGGLNEQFF.

This clonotype has at least ten counts. The rearrangement uses TRBV3-1 and TRBJ2-5; D might be TRBD1 (6 bases). Germline lookup yields CDR1 LGHDT and CDR2 YNNKEL (reference sequence). The CDR3 spans 14 residues. The V end was cut by 4 bases, the J end by 9 bases, with 18 bases between. In DNA, the CDR3 is TGTGCCAGCAGCCCTTTAGACAGATCAGGGGCCCAGTACTTC. It translates to CASSPLDRSGAQYF.

This clonotype was detected ten times or more. The rearrangement links TRBV25-1 to TRBJ1-4; D might be TRBD1 (5 bases). This CDR3 is built from 15 residues. Germline CDR1 and CDR2: MGHDK and SYGVNS. The ends were cut back, 3 bases at V and 4 bases at J, with 12 bases in the middle. The CDR3 DNA follows: TGTGCCAGCAGTGACCCGGGACGGCTTAATGAAAAACTGTTTTTT. It is translated as CASSDPGRLNEKLFF.

This clonotype has a count of ten or more. The V and J genes are TRBV5-1 and TRBJ2-3, with D perhaps TRBD2 (6 bases). The CDR3 covers 14 residues. Trimming shortened V by 3 bases and J by 1 base, and 9 bases separated the two germline ends. Germline CDR1 reads SGHRS; CDR2 reads YFSETQ. The CDR3 loop reads CASSSGTRTDTQYF. Written as DNA, the CDR3 is TGCGCCAGCAGCTCCGGGACTCGCACAGATACGCAGTATTTT.

This clonotype was recorded many times. This chain joins TRBV3-1 and TRBJ1-1; 10 bases map to TRBD1. The CDR3 consists of 14 residues. Germline CDR1 LGHDT, CDR2 YNNKEL (reference sequence). V lost 5 bases to trimming and J lost 6 bases; unmatched junction nucleotides: 6. The CDR3 coding sequence is TGTGCCAGCAGCTTGGGACAGGGGATCCCTGAAGCTTTCTTT. Translation gives CASSLGQGIPEAFF.

This clonotype was picked up many times. The V gene is TRBV10-3, the J gene TRBJ2-7, with 10 bases fitting TRBD1. Germline trimming cut 4 bases from V and 2 bases from J; bases unmatched to any gene: 2. The length of the CDR3 is 14 residues. Germline CDR1 and CDR2: ENHRY and SYGVKD. CDR3 region: CAISGGTGAYEQYF. In nucleotides, the CDR3 is TGTGCCATCAGTGGGGGGACAGGGGCCTACGAGCAGTACTTC.

This clonotype was seen repeatedly, ten times or more. The V gene is TRBV9, the J gene TRBJ2-2; D is ambiguous. Trimming stripped 0 bases from V and 1 base from J, with 7 bases between. CDR1 SGDLS and CDR2 YYNGEE come from the germline V gene. The CDR3 covers 15 residues. CDR3 region: CASSVGSLNTGELFF. The CDR3 DNA sequence: TGTGCCAGCAGCGTAGGCAGCCTGAACACCGGGGAGCTGTTTTTT.